This TCR beta chain was sequenced during a study of fetal regulatory T cell absence and autoimmunity (dated by TCRdb to 2015 to 2018). For the study in its entirety: The IPEX patients showed exocrine pancreas autoimmunity in the absence of clinical diabetes. Overall study outcomes, separate from this receptor: The oligoclonal enrichment was interpreted as support for antigen-driven autoimmunity in the pancreas before birth in IPEX syndrome. TRB gene family usage was found to be broadly similar between cord blood and pancreas and to resemble published neonatal and adult repertoires. The TCR compartment showed significant oligoclonal enrichment in pancreas versus cord blood, with some top clones over 95-fold enriched.

A word on this clone: Which antigen it targets is not known. No per-base quality is available; no much larger clone lies one base away.

TCRbeta CDR3 regions were amplified and barcoded by two-step multiplex PCR on the immunoSEQ human TCRbeta survey platform. Illumina instruments were used to sequence the libraries, and IgH from the same samples was sequenced in parallel. Concerning the study's data processing: Raw reads were filtered against IMGT V, D, J definitions and were binned using a nearest-neighbor algorithm so that PCR and sequencing errors were removed. Clones were defined as identical nucleotide sequences, and differential abundance between tissues was assessed by per-clone Fisher exact tests with a pFDR threshold of p<0.01. Clones whose frequencies were too low for statistical inference were excluded by a minimum inclusion filter of 10 in either sample. The immunoSEQ Analyzer was used for pairwise clonal comparisons, while IMGT tools were used to assess gene family usage. Imported from immuneACCESS, the table was reduced by TCRdb to in-frame sequences with V and J called. These copies leave out some clones; in studies compared against another copy, an unresolved V gene accounts for under half, and the cause of the remainder is not known. V and J calls and clone size follow that table, whereas D and trimming were derived from the DNA. This sample is represented by 95,000 to 100,000 clones; around 72% of them were singletons. The ten largest clones take up 2% of the sample.

Genomic DNA from frozen pancreas tissue was processed for repertoire sequencing. The DNeasy Blood and Tissue Kit was used to extract about 2-3.2 ug of genomic DNA from umbilical cord blood or frozen pancreas. The clonotype was recovered from a male donor with IPEX syndrome. Sequenced input: pancreas tissue.

In nucleotide form, the sequence is TGTGCCATCAGTGAGCCGACTAGCGGGGGGTCCTACGAGCAGTACTTC. This sequence encodes CAISEPTSGGSYEQYF. The V gene is TRBV10-3 and the J gene is TRBJ2-7; TRBD2 aligns with 13 central bases. The germline V gene specifies ENHRY as CDR1 and SYGVKD as CDR2. Including cysteine and phenylalanine, the CDR3 has 16 amino acids. The read is trimmed to its CDR3 DNA, 48 bases read in frame from base 1. From V the trimming removes 2 bases and from J it removes 1 base, while the gene matches leave 2 bases of the junction unaccounted for.